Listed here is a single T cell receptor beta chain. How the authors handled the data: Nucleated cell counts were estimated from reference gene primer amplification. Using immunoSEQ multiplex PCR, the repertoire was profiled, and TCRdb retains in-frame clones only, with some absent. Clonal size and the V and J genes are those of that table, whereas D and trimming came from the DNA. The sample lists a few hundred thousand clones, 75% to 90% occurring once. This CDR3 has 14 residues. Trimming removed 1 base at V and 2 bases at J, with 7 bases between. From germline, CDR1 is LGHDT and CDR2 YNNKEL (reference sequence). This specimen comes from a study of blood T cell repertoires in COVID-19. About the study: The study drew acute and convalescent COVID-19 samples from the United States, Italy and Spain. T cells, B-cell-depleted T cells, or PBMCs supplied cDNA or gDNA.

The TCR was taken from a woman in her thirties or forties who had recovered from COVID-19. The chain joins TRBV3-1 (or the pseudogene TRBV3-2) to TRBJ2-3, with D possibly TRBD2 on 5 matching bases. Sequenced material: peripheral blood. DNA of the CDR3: TGTGCCAGCAGCCAAGGAGCGGACACAGATACGCAGTATTTT. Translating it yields CASSQGADTDTQYF.